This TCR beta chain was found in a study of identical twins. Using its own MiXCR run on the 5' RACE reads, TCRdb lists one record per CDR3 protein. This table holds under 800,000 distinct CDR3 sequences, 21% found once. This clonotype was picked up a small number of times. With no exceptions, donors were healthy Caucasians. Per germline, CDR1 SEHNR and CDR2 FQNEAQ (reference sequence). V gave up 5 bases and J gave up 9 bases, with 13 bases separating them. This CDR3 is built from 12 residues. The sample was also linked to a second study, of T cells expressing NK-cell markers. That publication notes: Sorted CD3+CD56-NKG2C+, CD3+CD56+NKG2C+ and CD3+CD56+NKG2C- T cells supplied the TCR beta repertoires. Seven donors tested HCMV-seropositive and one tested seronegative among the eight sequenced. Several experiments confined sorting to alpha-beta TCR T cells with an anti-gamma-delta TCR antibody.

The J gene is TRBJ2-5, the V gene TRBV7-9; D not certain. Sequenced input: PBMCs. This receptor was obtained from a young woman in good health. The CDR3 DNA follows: TGTGCCAGCAGCCTGGATCAGGCGGCCCAGTACTTC. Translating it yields CASSLDQAAQYF. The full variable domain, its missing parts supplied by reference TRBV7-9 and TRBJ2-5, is DTGVSQNPRHKITKRGQNVTFRCDPISEHNRLYWYRQTLGQGPEFLTYFQNEAQLEKSRLLSDRFSAERPKGSFSTLEIQRTEQGDSAMYLCASSLDQAAQYFGPGTRLLVL.